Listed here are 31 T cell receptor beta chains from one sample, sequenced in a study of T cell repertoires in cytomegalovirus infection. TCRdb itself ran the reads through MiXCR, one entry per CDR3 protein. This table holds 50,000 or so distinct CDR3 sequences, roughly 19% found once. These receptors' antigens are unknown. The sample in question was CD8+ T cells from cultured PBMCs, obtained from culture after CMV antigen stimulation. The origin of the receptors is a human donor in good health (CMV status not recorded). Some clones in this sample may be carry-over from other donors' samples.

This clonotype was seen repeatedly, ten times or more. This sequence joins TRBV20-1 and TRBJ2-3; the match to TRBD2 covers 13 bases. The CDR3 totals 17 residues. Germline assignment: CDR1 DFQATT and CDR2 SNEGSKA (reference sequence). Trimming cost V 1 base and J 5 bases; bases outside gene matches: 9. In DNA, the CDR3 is TGCAGTGCTAGAGTAGAACTAGCGGGGGGGCCCGGAGATACGCAGTATTTT. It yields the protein CSARVELAGGPGDTQYF.

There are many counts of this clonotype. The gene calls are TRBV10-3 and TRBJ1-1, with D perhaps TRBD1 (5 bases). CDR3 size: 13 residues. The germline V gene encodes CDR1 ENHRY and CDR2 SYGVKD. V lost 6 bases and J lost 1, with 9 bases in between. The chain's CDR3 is CAISGGENTEAFF. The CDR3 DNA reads TGTGCCATCAGCGGAGGGGAGAACACTGAAGCTTTCTTT.

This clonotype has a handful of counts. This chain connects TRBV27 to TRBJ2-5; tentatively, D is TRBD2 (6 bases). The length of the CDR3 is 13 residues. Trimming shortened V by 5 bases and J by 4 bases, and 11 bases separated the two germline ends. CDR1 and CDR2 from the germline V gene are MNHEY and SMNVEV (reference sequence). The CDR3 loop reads CASSTYSGETQYF. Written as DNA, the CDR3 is TGTGCCAGCAGTACTTATAGCGGAGAGACCCAGTACTTC.

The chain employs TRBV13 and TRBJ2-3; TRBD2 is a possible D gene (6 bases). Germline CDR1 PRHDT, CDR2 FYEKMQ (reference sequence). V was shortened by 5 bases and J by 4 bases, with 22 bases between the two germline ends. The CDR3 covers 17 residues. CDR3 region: CASSEGTHRGRADTQYF. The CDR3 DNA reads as TGTGCCAGCAGCGAGGGGACTCACCGAGGCAGGGCAGATACGCAGTATTTT.

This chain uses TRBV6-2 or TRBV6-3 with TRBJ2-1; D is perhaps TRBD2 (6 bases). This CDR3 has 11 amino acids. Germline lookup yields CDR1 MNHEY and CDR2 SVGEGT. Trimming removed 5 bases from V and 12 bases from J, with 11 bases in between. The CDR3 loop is CASSDRLGQFF. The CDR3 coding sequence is TGTGCCAGCAGTGACAGACTAGGGCAGTTCTTC.

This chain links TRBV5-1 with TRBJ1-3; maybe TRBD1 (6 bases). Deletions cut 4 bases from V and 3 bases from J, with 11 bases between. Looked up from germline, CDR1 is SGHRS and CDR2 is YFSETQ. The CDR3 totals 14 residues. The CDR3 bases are TGCGCCAGCAGCGTGGACAGCCGTGGAAACACCATATATTTT. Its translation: CASSVDSRGNTIYF.

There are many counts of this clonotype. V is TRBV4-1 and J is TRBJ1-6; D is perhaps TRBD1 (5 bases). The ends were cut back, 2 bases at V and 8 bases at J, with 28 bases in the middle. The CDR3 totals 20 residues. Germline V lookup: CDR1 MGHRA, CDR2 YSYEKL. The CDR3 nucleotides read TGCGCCAGCAGCCAACTCCAATTCGAGACAGCCATCCCATATGATTCACCCCTCCACTTT. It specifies CASSQLQFETAIPYDSPLHF.

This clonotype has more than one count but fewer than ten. This CDR3 is CASSLTSGGLDYGYTF. In DNA, the CDR3 is TGTGCCAGCAGCCTCACGAGCGGGGGGCTGGACTATGGCTACACCTTC. This chain uses TRBV11-2 with TRBJ1-2; TRBD1 is a possible D gene (6 bases). The germline V gene encodes CDR1 SGHAT and CDR2 FQNNGV. V lost 5 bases to trimming and J lost 3 bases, with 19 bases between them. The CDR3 is 16 residues long.

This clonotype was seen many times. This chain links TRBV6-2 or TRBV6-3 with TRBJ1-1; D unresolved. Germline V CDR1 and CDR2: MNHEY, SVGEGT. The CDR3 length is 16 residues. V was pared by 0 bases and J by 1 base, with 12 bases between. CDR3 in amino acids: CASSYSSGRANTEAFF. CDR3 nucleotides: TGTGCCAGCAGTTACTCGTCGGGGAGAGCGAACACTGAAGCTTTCTTT.

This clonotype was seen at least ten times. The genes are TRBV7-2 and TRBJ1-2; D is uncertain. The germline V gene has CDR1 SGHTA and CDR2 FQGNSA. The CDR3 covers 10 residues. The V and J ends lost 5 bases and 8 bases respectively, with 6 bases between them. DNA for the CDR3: TGTGCCAGCAGCGCTATAGGCTACACCTTC. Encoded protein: CASSAIGYTF.

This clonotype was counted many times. CDR3 loop: CASSEGGGWGRVGELFF. The CDR3 nucleotides are TGTGCCAGCAGTGAAGGCGGGGGCTGGGGGCGCGTTGGGGAGCTGTTTTTT. The rearrangement joins TRBV6-1 to TRBJ2-2, with D maybe TRBD2 (7 bases). Looked up from germline, CDR1 is MNHNS and CDR2 is SASEGT. The CDR3 length is 17 residues. V lost 1 base, J lost 8 bases, and 20 bases lay in between.

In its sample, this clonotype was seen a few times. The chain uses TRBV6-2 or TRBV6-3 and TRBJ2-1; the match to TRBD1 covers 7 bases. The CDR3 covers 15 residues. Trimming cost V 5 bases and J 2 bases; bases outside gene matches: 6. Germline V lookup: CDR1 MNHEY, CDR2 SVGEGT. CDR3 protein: CASSHGDRAYNEQFF. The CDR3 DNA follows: TGTGCCAGCAGTCATGGGGACAGAGCCTACAATGAGCAGTTCTTC.

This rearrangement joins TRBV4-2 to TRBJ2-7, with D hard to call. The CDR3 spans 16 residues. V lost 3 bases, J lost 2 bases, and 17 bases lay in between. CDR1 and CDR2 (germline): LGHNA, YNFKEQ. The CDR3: CASSQAAGQEAYEQYF. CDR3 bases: TGTGCCAGCAGCCAGGCCGCCGGTCAGGAAGCCTACGAGCAGTACTTC.

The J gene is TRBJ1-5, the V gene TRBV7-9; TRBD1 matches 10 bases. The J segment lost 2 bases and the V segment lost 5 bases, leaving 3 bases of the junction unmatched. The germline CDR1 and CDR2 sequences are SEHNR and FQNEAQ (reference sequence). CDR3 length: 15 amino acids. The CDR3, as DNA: TGTGCCAGCAGCGATGGACAGGGGGGCAATCAGCCCCAGCATTTT. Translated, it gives CASSDGQGGNQPQHF.

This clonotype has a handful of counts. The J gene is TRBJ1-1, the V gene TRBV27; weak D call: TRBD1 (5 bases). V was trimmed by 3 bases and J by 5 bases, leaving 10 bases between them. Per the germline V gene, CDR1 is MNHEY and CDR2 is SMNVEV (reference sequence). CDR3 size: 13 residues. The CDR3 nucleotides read TGTGCCAGCAGTTTTCAGGGAGGTACTGAAGCTTTCTTT. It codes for CASSFQGGTEAFF.

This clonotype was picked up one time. The CDR3 nucleotides read TGTGCCAGTACCCAACAAAAGGGGGTTTACAATGAGCAGTTCTTC. It translates to CASTQQKGVYNEQFF. This chain uses TRBV19 with TRBJ2-1; a possible D gene is TRBD1 (6 bases). With 7 bases removed from V and 4 bases from J, the gap between germline ends came to 17 bases. The CDR3 is 15 residues long. CDR1 and CDR2 from the germline V gene are LNHDA and SQIVND (reference sequence).

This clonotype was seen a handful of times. The CDR3 DNA sequence: TGTGCCAGCAGCCCACGAGGTGGCGGGAGTAGGGAGCAGTTCTTC. Translated: CASSPRGGGSREQFF. The chain uses TRBV7-9 and TRBJ2-1; TRBD2 matches at 7 bases. The J segment lost 10 bases and the V segment lost 5 bases, leaving 14 bases of the junction unmatched. CDR3 size: 15 residues. Germline CDR1 is SEHNR and CDR2 is FQNEAQ (reference sequence).

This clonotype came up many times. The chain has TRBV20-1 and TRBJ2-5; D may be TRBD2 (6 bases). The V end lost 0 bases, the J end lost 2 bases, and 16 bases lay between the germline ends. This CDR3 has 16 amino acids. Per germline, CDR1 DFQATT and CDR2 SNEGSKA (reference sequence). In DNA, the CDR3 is TGCAGTGCTAGAGATAGAATTATGAGCGGGCAAGAGACCCAGTACTTC. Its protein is CSARDRIMSGQETQYF.

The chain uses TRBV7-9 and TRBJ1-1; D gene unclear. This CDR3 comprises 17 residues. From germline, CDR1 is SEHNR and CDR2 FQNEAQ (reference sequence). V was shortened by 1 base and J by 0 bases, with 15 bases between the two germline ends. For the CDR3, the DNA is TGTGCCAGCAGCTTAGTTATAGGCCTACCTCTGAACACTGAAGCTTTCTTT. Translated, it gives CASSLVIGLPLNTEAFF.

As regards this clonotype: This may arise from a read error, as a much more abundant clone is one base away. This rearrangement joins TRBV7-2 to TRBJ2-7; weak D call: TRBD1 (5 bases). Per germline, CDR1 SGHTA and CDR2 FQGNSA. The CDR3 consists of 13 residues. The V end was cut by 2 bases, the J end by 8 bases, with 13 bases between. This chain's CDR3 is CASSLITGSKQYF. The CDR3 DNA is TGTGCCAGCAGCTTAATCACAGGTTCCAAGCAGTACTTC. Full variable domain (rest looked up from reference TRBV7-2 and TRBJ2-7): GAGVSQSPSNKVTEKGKDVELRCDPISGHTALYWYRQSLGQGLEFLIYFQGNSAPDKSGLPSDRFSAERTGGSVSTLTIQRTQQEDSAVYLCASSLITGSKQYFGPGTRLTVT.

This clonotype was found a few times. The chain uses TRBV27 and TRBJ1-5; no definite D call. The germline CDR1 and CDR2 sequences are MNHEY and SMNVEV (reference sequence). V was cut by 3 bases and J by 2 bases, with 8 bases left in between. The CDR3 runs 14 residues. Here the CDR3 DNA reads TGTGCCAGCAGTTTCCGTTGGGGCAATCAGCCCCAGCATTTT. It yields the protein CASSFRWGNQPQHF.

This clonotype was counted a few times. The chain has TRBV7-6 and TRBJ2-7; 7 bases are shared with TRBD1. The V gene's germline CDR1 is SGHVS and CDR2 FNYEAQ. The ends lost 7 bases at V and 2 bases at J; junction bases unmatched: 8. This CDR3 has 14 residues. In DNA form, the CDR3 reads TGTGCCAGCAACAACAGGGGATTAGCCTACGAGCAGTACTTC. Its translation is CASNNRGLAYEQYF.

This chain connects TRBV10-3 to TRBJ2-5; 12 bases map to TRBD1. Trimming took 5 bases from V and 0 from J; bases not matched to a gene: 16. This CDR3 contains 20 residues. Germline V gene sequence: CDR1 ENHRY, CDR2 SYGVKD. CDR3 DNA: TGTGCCATCAGTAGCGGGACAGGGGGCGCAGAGGGGGTCAACCAAGAGACCCAGTACTTC. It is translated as CAISSGTGGAEGVNQETQYF.

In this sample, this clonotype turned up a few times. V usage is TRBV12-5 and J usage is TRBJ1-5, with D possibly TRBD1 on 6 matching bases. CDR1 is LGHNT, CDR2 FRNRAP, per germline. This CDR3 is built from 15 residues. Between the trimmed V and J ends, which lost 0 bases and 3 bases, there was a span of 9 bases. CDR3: CASGLVSGANQPQHF. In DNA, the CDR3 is TGTGCTAGTGGTTTGGTATCAGGGGCCAATCAGCCCCAGCATTTT.

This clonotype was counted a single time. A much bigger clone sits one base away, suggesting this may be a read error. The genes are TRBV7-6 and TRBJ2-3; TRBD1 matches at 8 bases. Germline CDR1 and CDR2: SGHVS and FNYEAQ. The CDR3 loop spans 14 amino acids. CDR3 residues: CDSSLGRGQDTQYF. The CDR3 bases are TGTGACAGCAGCTTAGGCAGGGGGCAAGATACGCAGTATTTT.

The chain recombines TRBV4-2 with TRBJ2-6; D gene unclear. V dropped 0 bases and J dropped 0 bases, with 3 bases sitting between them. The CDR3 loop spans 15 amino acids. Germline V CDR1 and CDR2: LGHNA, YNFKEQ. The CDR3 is CASSQELSGANVLTF. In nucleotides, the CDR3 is TGTGCCAGCAGCCAAGAGCTCTCTGGGGCCAACGTCCTGACTTTC.

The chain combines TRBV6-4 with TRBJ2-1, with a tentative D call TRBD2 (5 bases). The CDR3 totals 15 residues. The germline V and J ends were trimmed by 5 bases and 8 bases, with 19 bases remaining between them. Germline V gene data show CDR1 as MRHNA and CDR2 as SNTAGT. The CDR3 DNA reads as TGTGCCAGCAGTTCGAGCGGCACCGGACGGGATGAGCAGTTCTTC. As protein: CASSSSGTGRDEQFF.

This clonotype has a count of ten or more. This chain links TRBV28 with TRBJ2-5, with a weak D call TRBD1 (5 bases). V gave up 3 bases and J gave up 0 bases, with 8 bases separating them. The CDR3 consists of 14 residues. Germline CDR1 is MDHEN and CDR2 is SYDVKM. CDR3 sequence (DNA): TGTGCCAGCAGTTTTGAACAGGACCAAGAGACCCAGTACTTC. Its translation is CASSFEQDQETQYF.

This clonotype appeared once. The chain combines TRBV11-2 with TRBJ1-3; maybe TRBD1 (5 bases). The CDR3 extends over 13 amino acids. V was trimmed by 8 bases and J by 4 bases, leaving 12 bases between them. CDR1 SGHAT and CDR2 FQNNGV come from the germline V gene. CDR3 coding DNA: TGTGCCAGCTTTAAGGACAAGGGAAACACCATATATTTT. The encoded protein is CASFKDKGNTIYF.

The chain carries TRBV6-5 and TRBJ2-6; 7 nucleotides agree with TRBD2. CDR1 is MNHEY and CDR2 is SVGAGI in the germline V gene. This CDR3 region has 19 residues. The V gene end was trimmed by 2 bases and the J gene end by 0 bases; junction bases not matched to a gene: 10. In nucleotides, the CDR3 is TGTGCCAGCAGTTACCCCCGGGGGGTACCGAGCTCTGGGGCCAACGTCCTGACTTTC. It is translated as CASSYPRGVPSSGANVLTF.

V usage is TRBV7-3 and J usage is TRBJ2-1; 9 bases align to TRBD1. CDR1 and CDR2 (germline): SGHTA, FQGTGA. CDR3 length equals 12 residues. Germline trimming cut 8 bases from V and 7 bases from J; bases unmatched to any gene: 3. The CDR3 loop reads CASEGQGNEQFF. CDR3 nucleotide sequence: TGTGCCAGCGAGGGACAGGGAAATGAGCAGTTCTTC.